These 16 T cell receptor beta chains originate from one sample sequenced in a study of OX40 agonist ivuxolimab in advanced cancers. Sequencing was performed with immunoSEQ multiplex PCR; in TCRdb, only in-frame clones are kept and a portion is missing. The sample has some 30,000 clones, 74% seen once; the top ten hold over 10%. Sequencing was performed on CD4+ or CD8+ T cells sorted from blood, taken in a trial of the OX40 agonist ivuxolimab. Receptors originate from an adult with an advanced solid tumor such as melanoma, head and neck, liver or kidney cancer.

V usage is TRBV2 and J usage is TRBJ2-7; 8 nucleotides agree with TRBD1. The V gene's germline CDR1 is SNHLY and CDR2 FYNNEI. The CDR3 has 13 residues. The ends lost 10 bases at V and 3 bases at J; junction bases unmatched: 8. The CDR3 reads CATEGDRLYEQYF. The CDR3 nucleotides read TGTGCCACAGAGGGGGACAGGCTCTACGAGCAGTACTTC.

The chain couples TRBV19 to TRBJ2-1; no firm D call. This CDR3 spans 12 amino acids. CDR1 is LNHDA and CDR2 is SQIVND in the germline V gene (reference sequence). The V end lost 11 bases, the J end lost 8 bases, and 16 bases lay between the germline ends. CDR3 in amino acids: CASGRRLHEQFF. CDR3 nucleotides: TGTGCCTCCGGAAGGCGGCTGCATGAGCAGTTCTTC.

The rearrangement joins TRBV2 to TRBJ2-5; 8 bases are a match to TRBD1. The germline CDR1 and CDR2 sequences are SNHLY and FYNNEI. The CDR3 covers 16 residues. V dropped 5 bases and J dropped 4; count of bases not matched to a gene: 12. The CDR3 region is CASSLGAGRGRETQYF. CDR3 DNA: TGTGCCAGCAGTCTTGGGGCGGGCAGGGGGCGAGAGACCCAGTACTTC. The full variable domain, in which reference TRBV2 and TRBJ2-5 provide the parts outside the CDR3, is EPEVTQTPSHQVTQMGQEVILRCVPISNHLYFYWYRQILGQKVEFLVSFYNNEISEKSEIFDDQFSVERPDGSNFTLKIRSTKLEDSAMYFCASSLGAGRGRETQYFGPGTRLLVL.

The chain has TRBV10-3 and TRBJ2-6; no firm D call. V lost 2 bases and J lost 2, with 4 bases in between. The CDR3 covers 14 residues. Per germline, CDR1 ENHRY and CDR2 SYGVKD. The CDR3 is CAISEGAGANVLTF. CDR3 DNA sequence: TGTGCCATCAGTGAGGGGGCTGGGGCCAACGTCCTGACTTTC.

A few counts support this clone. This sequence joins TRBV5-8 and TRBJ1-2; TRBD1 aligns across 8 bases. Trimming cost V 5 bases and J 4 bases; bases outside gene matches: 7. The CDR3 loop spans 14 amino acids. Germline values: CDR1 SGHTS, CDR2 YDEGEE. CDR3 sequence: CASRRTGRTYGYTF. The DNA for the CDR3 is TGTGCCAGCAGGCGGACAGGGCGGACCTATGGCTACACCTTC.

In DNA, the CDR3 is TGTGCCAGCAGCCCTGGCAGGGGAAACACCATATATTTT. This translates into CASSPGRGNTIYF. J is TRBJ1-3 and V is TRBV9; D ambiguous. Germline CDR1 and CDR2: SGDLS and YYNGEE. Trimming took 4 bases from V and 4 from J, leaving 9 bases between them. The CDR3 contains 13 residues.

The rearrangement links TRBV5-4 to TRBJ2-3; TRBD2 aligns across 12 bases. J gave up 5 bases and V 3 bases, and 4 bases lay outside the gene matches. Looked up from germline, CDR1 is SGHNT and CDR2 is YYREEE (reference sequence). The CDR3 totals 15 residues. The CDR3 region is CASSSSSGGVDTQYF. DNA of the CDR3: TGTGCCAGCAGCTCTTCTAGCGGGGGGGTAGATACGCAGTATTTT. The variable domain in full, with the rest retrieved from reference TRBV5-4 and TRBJ2-3, is ETGVTQSPTHLIKTRGQQVTLRCSSQSGHNTVSWYQQALGQGPQFIFQYYREEENGRGNFPPRFSGLQFPNYSSELNVNALELDDSALYLCASSSSSGGVDTQYFGPGTRLTVL.

This rearrangement joins TRBV5-4 to TRBJ2-1; D gene unclear. Germline CDR1 SGHNT, CDR2 YYREEE (reference sequence). Trimming shortened V by 4 bases and J by 1 base, and 12 bases separated the two germline ends. The CDR3 runs 15 residues. The CDR3, as DNA: TGTGCCAGCAGCCAGGACCAGATATCCTACAATGAGCAGTTCTTC. Encoded protein: CASSQDQISYNEQFF.

The genes are TRBV27 and TRBJ2-6; possible D gene TRBD2, 6 bases. The CDR3 is 16 amino acids. Deletions cut 2 bases from V and 4 bases from J, with 12 bases between. Germline V gene sequence: CDR1 MNHEY, CDR2 SMNVEV (reference sequence). CDR3 sequence reads: CASSLVVGGGANVLTF. In DNA, the CDR3 is TGTGCCAGCAGTTTAGTGGTGGGAGGAGGGGCCAACGTCCTGACTTTC.

The CDR3 nucleotides read TGCGCCAGCAGCTTGTCAGGGGATAATCCCTACGAGCAGTACTTC. It specifies CASSLSGDNPYEQYF. The chain links TRBV5-1 to TRBJ2-7; possibly TRBD1 for D (6 bases). V shed 1 base and J shed 2 bases, with 13 bases lying between them. Germline loops: CDR1 SGHRS, CDR2 YFSETQ. This CDR3 comprises 15 residues. Complete variable domain (other parts from reference TRBV5-1 and TRBJ2-7): KAGVTQTPRYLIKTRGQQVTLSCSPISGHRSVSWYQQTPGQGLQFLFEYFSETQRNKGNFPGRFSGRQFSNSRSEMNVSTLELGDSALYLCASSLSGDNPYEQYFGPGTRLTVT.

This chain connects TRBV6-1 to TRBJ1-5; possible D gene TRBD1, 5 bases. The germline gives CDR1 MNHNS, CDR2 SASEGT. The CDR3 loop spans 15 amino acids. Between the trimmed V and J ends, which lost 3 bases and 4 bases, there was a span of 13 bases. As DNA, the CDR3 is TGTGCCAGCAGTGACGGGGGTCACCCTAATCAGCCCCAGCATTTT. Translated, it gives CASSDGGHPNQPQHF.

The CDR3 reads CASSPLRGQRGHGYTF. CDR3 sequence (DNA): TGTGCCAGCAGCCCTCTTAGAGGACAGCGAGGTCATGGCTACACCTTC. This chain connects TRBV7-2 to TRBJ1-2; D is possibly TRBD1 (6 bases). CDR1 and CDR2 from the germline V gene are SGHTA and FQGNSA. V lost 5 bases, J lost 6 bases, and 22 bases lay in between. The CDR3 runs 16 residues.

The CDR3 nucleotides read TGTGCCAGTAGTTATGGCGGAACTGAAGCTTTCTTT. It translates to CASSYGGTEAFF. The chain combines TRBV19 with TRBJ1-1; no reliable D call. CDR1 and CDR2 (germline): LNHDA, SQIVND (reference sequence). V lost 5 bases and J lost 5, with 9 bases in between. The CDR3 has 12 amino acids.

The gene calls are TRBV2 and TRBJ1-1, with D possibly TRBD1 on 6 matching bases. The CDR3 length is 13 residues. V was clipped by 8 bases and J by 2 bases, with 12 bases between them. CDR1 SNHLY and CDR2 FYNNEI come from the germline V gene. CDR3 nucleotides: TGTGCCAGCTCCACGACAGGAAACACTGAAGCTTTCTTT. Protein product: CASSTTGNTEAFF.

This chain joins TRBV28 and TRBJ2-1; D remains ambiguous. The CDR3 sequence is 12 residues long. Trimming cost V 7 bases and J 4 bases, with 8 bases left between them. CDR1 is MDHEN, CDR2 SYDVKM, per germline. CDR3: CASNRQYNEQFF. The CDR3 DNA reads as TGTGCCAGCAATCGGCAGTACAATGAGCAGTTCTTC. Full variable domain (remainder filled in from reference TRBV28 and TRBJ2-1): DVKVTQSSRYLVKRTGEKVFLECVQDMDHENMFWYRQDPGLGLRLIYFSYDVKMKEKGDIPEGYSVSREKKERFSLILESASTNQTSMYLCASNRQYNEQFFGPGTRLTVL.

The V and J genes are TRBV27 and TRBJ2-1; D unclear. V was pared by 2 bases and J by 6 bases, with 8 bases between. CDR1 and CDR2 from the germline V gene are MNHEY and SMNVEV (reference sequence). The length of the CDR3 is 13 residues. CDR3 sequence reads: CASSLLESNEQFF. CDR3 sequence (DNA): TGTGCCAGCAGTTTACTGGAAAGCAATGAGCAGTTCTTC.